This T cell receptor (beta chain) appears in the sequencing data of a study of early T cells in non-severe SARS-CoV-2 infection. V was clipped by 4 bases and J by 5 bases; unmatched bases: 4. This CDR3 has 15 amino acids. Germline CDR1 reads SGHVS; CDR2 reads FQNEAQ. TCRdb processed the 5' RACE reads anew with MiXCR; each CDR3 protein has one entry. The profile covers fewer than 85,000 distinct CDR3 sequences, with roughly 12% appearing a single time and approximately 5% taken by the ten largest. The chain employs TRBV7-8 and TRBJ2-1, with TRBD2 matching 11 bases. The sequencing input was whole blood. The TCR comes from an adult who was a healthcare worker with PCR-confirmed SARS-CoV-2 infection or an uninfected control (not recorded which). The chain's CDR3 is CASSYLAGGNNEQFF. CDR3 nucleotide sequence: TGTGCCAGCAGCTACCTAGCGGGGGGTAACAATGAGCAGTTCTTC.